This TCR beta chain is from a study of OX40 agonist ivuxolimab in advanced cancers. This table comes from immunoSEQ multiplex PCR, and its TCRdb copy is limited to in-frame clones, with some not included. The sample includes about 100,000 clones, over 75% of them seen just once. Specimen: CD4+ or CD8+ T cells sorted from blood, collected in a trial of the OX40 agonist ivuxolimab. The clonotype originates from an adult with an advanced solid tumor such as melanoma, head and neck, liver or kidney cancer.

CDR3 coding DNA: TGCGCCAGCAGCTTGGCTGGGGCGGAGTCCTCTGGGGCCAACGTCCTGACTTTC. It translates to CASSLAGAESSGANVLTF. The gene calls are TRBV5-1 and TRBJ2-6; TRBD1 is a possible D gene (5 bases). The CDR3 runs 18 residues. The V gene lost 0 bases and the J gene lost 0 bases, with 13 bases spanning the gap. The germline CDR1 and CDR2 sequences are SGHRS and YFSETQ.